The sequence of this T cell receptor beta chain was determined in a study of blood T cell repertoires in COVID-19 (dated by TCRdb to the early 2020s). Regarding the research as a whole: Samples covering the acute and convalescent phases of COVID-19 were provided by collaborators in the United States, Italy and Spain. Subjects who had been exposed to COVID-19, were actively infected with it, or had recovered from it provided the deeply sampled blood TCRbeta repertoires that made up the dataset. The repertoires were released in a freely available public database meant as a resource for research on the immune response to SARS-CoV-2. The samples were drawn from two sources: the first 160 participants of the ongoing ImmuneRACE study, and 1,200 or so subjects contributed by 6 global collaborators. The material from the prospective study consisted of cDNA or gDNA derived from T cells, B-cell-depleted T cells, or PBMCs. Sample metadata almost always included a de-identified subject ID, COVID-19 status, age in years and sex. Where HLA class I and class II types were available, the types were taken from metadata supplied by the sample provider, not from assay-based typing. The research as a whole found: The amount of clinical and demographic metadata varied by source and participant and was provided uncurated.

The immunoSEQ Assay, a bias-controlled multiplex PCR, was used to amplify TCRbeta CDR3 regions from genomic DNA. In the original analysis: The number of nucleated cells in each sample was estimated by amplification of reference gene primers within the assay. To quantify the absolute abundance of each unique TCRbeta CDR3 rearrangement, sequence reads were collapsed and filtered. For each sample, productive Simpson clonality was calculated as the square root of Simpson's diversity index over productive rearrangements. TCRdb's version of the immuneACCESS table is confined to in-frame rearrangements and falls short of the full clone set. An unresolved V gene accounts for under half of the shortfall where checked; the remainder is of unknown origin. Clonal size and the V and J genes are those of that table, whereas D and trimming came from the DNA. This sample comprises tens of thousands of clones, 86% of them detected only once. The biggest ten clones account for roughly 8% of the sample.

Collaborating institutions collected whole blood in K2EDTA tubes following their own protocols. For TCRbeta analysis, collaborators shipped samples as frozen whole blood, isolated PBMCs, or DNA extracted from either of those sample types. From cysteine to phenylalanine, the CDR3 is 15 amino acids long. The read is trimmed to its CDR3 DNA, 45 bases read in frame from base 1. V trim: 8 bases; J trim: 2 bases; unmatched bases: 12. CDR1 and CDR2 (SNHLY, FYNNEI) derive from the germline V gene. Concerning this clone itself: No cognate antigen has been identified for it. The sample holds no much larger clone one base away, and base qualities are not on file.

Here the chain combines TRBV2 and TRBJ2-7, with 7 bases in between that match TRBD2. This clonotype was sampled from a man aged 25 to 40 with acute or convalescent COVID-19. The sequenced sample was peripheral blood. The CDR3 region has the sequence CASGGGLVLTYEQYF. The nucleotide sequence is TGTGCCAGCGGTGGCGGACTAGTCCTTACCTACGAGCAGTACTTC.